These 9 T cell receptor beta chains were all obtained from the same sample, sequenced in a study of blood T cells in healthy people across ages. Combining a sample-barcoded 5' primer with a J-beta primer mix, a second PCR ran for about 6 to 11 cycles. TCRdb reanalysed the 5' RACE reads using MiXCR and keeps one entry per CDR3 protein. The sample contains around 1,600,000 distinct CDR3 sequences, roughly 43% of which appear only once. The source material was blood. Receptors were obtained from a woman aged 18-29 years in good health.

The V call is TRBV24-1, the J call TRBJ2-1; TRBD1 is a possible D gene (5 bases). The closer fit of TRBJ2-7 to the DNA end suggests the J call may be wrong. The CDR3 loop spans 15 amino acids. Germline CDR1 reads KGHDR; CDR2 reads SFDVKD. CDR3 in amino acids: CATSATRGSYNEQYF. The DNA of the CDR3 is TGTGCCACCAGTGCAACAAGGGGTTCCTACAATGAGCAGTACTTC.

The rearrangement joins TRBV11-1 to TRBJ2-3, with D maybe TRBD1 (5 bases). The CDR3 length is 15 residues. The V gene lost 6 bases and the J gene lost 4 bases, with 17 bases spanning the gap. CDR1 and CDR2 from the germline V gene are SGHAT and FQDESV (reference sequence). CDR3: CASSSGPGWPDTQYF. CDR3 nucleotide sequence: TGTGCCAGCAGTTCGGGTCCAGGGTGGCCAGATACGCAGTATTTT.

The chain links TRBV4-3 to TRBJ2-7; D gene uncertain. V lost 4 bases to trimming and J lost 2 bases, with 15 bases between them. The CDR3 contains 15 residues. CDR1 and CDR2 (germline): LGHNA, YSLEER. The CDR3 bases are TGCGCCAGCAGCCGAAAGGACGGAAGTACCTACGAGCAGTACTTC. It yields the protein CASSRKDGSTYEQYF.

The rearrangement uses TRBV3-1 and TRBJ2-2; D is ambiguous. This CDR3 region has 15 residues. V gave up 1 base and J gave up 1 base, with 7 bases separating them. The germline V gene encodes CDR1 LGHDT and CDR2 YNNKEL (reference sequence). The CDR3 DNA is TGTGCCAGCAGCCAAGGAGCCGTGAACACCGGGGAGCTGTTTTTT. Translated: CASSQGAVNTGELFF.

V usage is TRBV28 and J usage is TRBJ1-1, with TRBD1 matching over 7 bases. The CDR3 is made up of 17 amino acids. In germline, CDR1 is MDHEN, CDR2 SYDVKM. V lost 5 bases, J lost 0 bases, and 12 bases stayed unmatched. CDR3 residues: CASSPWDSGTVNTEAFF. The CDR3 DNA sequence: TGTGCCAGCAGTCCATGGGACTCCGGGACAGTGAACACTGAAGCTTTCTTT. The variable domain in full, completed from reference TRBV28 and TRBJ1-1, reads DVKVTQSSRYLVKRTGEKVFLECVQDMDHENMFWYRQDPGLGLRLIYFSYDVKMKEKGDIPEGYSVSREKKERFSLILESASTNQTSMYLCASSPWDSGTVNTEAFFGQGTRLTVV.

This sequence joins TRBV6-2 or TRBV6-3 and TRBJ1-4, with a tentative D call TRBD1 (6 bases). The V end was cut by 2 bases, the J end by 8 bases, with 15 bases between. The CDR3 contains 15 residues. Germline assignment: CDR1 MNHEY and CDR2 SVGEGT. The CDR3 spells CASSYDGGLGEKLFF. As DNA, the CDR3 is TGTGCCAGCAGTTACGATGGGGGGCTCGGCGAAAAACTGTTTTTT.

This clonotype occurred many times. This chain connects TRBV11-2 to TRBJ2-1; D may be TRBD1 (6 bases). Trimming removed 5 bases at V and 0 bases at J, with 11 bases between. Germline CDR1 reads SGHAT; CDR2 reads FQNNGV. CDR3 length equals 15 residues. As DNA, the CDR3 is TGTGCCAGCAGCCCTCAGGGGAGCTCCTACAATGAGCAGTTCTTC. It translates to CASSPQGSSYNEQFF. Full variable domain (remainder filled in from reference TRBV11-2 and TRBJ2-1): EAGVAQSPRYKIIEKRQSVAFWCNPISGHATLYWYQQILGQGPKLLIQFQNNGVVDDSQLPKDRFSAERLKGVDSTLKIQPAKLEDSAVYLCASSPQGSSYNEQFFGPGTRLTVL.

The CDR3 DNA reads TGCGCCAGCAGCCAAGATCTGGGGGCTCGCACAGATACGCAGTATTTT. Its protein product is CASSQDLGARTDTQYF. V gene TRBV4-1 combines with J gene TRBJ2-3, with D possibly TRBD1 on 6 matching bases. Per the germline V gene, CDR1 is MGHRA and CDR2 is YSYEKL. V dropped 0 bases and J dropped 1 base, with 11 bases sitting between them. This CDR3 is built from 16 residues.

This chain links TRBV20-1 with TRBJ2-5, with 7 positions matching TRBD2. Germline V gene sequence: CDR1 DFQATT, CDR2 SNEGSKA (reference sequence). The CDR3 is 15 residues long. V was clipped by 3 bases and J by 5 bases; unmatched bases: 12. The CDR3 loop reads CSARWGSGFQETQYF. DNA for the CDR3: TGCAGTGCTAGGTGGGGTAGCGGGTTCCAGGAGACCCAGTACTTC.